These T cell receptor beta chains were read from a single sample in a study of blood T cell repertoires in COVID-19. Produced via immunoSEQ multiplex PCR; TCRdb's table is partial and in-frame only. In the table there are over 250,000 clones, more than 85% of which are singletons. The sequenced sample consisted of peripheral blood. The receptors shown here come from a person under 30 with COVID-19, enrolled during active disease. Each CDR3 is given with its conserved first and last residue. The D gene is left open where the match is weak. Expanded clones are given a class, and other clones once, few, many or no size at all.

TRBV3-1/TRBV3-2,.,.,TRBJ1-2,CASSLEGGDRGYTF,TGTGCCAGCAGCCTTGAGGGAGGGGATCGAGGCTACACCTTC
TRBV13,.,.,TRBJ2-5,CASSHGGQRGQETQYF,TGTGCCAGCAGCCACGGGGGACAGAGGGGCCAAGAGACCCAGTACTTC
TRBV28,.,.,TRBJ2-7,CASRGQSVGSYEQYF,TGTGCCAGCAGAGGACAGTCCGTTGGAAGTTACGAGCAGTACTTC
TRBV5-1,TRBD2,.,TRBJ2-3,CASSLIAGDTQYF,TGCGCCAGCAGCTTGATAGCGGGAGATACGCAGTATTTT
TRBV15,TRBD1,.,TRBJ2-1,CATSSAPGTGGNEQFF,TGTGCCACCAGCAGCGCCCCTGGGACAGGGGGTAATGAGCAGTTCTTC
TRBV4-1,.,.,TRBJ2-2,CASSKGAPNTGELFF,TGCGCCAGCAGCAAAGGGGCACCGAACACCGGGGAGCTGTTTTTT
TRBV5-8,TRBD2,few,TRBJ2-1,CASSLGWGGQFF,TGTGCCAGCAGCTTGGGATGGGGGGGGCAGTTCTTC
TRBV5-1,TRBD2,.,TRBJ2-1,CASSSHPTSGGTYNEQFF,TGCGCCAGCAGCTCCCATCCGACTAGCGGGGGGACCTACAATGAGCAGTTCTTC
TRBV19,TRBD2,.,TRBJ2-1,CASRIAGGSAGEQFF,TGTGCCAGTAGAATAGCGGGAGGTTCGGCAGGTGAGCAGTTCTTC
TRBV16,.,once,TRBJ2-1,CASSQSRGGIDNEQFF,TGTGCCAGCAGCCAATCGAGAGGCGGGATAGACAATGAGCAGTTCTTC
TRBV5-1,.,.,TRBJ1-3,CASSPMSFSGNTIYF,TGCGCCAGCAGCCCCATGAGCTTCTCTGGAAACACCATATATTTT
TRBV7-6,.,.,TRBJ2-7,CASSLDDSQAYEQYF,TGTGCCAGCAGCTTAGATGATTCGCAGGCCTACGAGCAGTACTTC
TRBV27,TRBD2,.,TRBJ2-2,CASSWRGVARELFF,TGTGCCAGCAGTTGGCGGGGGGTGGCGAGGGAGCTGTTTTTT
TRBV5-1,.,.,TRBJ1-1,CASSLQNTEAFF,TGCGCCAGCAGCTTGCAGAACACTGAAGCTTTCTTT
TRBV6-2/TRBV6-3,TRBD1,.,TRBJ1-1,CASSPTAGQGAGTEAFF,TGTGCCAGCAGTCCCACGGCGGGGCAGGGGGCAGGAACTGAAGCTTTCTTT
TRBV19,TRBD1,few,TRBJ1-2,CARTGGYGYTF,TGTGCCAGGACAGGGGGCTATGGCTACACCTTC
TRBV9,TRBD2,.,TRBJ2-1,CASSISGAPYNEQFF,TGTGCCAGCAGCATTAGCGGGGCCCCCTACAATGAGCAGTTCTTC
TRBV18,.,.,TRBJ2-5,CASSPPGRYQETQYF,TGTGCCAGCTCACCACCCGGCAGGTACCAAGAGACCCAGTACTTC
TRBV27,TRBD1,.,TRBJ2-7,CASSLTGALSYEQYF,TGTGCCAGCAGCCTAACAGGGGCCCTCTCCTACGAGCAGTACTTC
TRBV19,.,.,TRBJ2-1,CASNHQGYNEQFF,TGTGCCAGTAACCATCAGGGTTACAATGAGCAGTTCTTC
TRBV7-9,TRBD1,once,TRBJ1-2,CASSSWDRGNYGYTF,TGTGCCAGCAGCTCCTGGGACAGGGGGAACTATGGCTACACCTTC
TRBV25-1,TRBD2,few,TRBJ2-7,CASSEGGSGALDEQYF,TGTGCCAGCAGTGAAGGGGGTAGCGGGGCCTTAGACGAGCAGTACTTC
TRBV4-1,TRBD1,.,TRBJ2-3,CATPQGTTDTQYF,TGCGCCACCCCACAGGGGACCACAGATACGCAGTATTTT
TRBV18,.,.,TRBJ1-1,CASSPRVVTNTEAFF,TGTGCCAGCTCACCACGAGTGGTAACCAACACTGAAGCTTTCTTT
TRBV12-3/TRBV12-4,.,.,TRBJ1-4,CASGTTNEKLFF,TGTGCCAGCGGGACTACTAATGAAAAACTGTTTTTT
TRBV2,.,.,TRBJ1-2,CASVGEKGNYGYTF,TGTGCCAGCGTAGGGGAAAAGGGCAACTATGGCTACACCTTC
TRBV7-9,.,.,TRBJ1-6,CASSSDSTGGYSPLHF,TGTGCCAGCAGCTCGGACAGCACCGGGGGGTACTCACCCCTCCACTTT
TRBV19,TRBD1,few,TRBJ1-1,CASSGTGGNTEAFF,TGTGCCAGTAGTGGGACAGGGGGGAACACTGAAGCTTTCTTT
TRBV6-5,.,.,TRBJ2-5,CASSYGGTETQYF,TGTGCCAGCAGTTACGGCGGGACGGAGACCCAGTACTTC
TRBV7-9,.,.,TRBJ2-5,CASSLNYRVDETQYF,TGTGCCAGCAGCTTAAATTACAGGGTAGACGAGACCCAGTACTTC
TRBV7-8,.,.,TRBJ1-4,CASSLFDTEKLFF,TGTGCCAGCAGCTTATTTGACACTGAAAAACTGTTTTTT
TRBV11-2,TRBD2,.,TRBJ2-1,CASSLLLAGADEQFF,TGTGCCAGCAGCTTACTGCTAGCGGGAGCCGATGAGCAGTTCTTC
TRBV11-2,TRBD1,.,TRBJ1-1,CASSLDHPGGKNTEAFF,TGTGCCAGCAGCTTAGATCACCCAGGGGGCAAGAACACTGAAGCTTTCTTT
TRBV7-9,TRBD2,.,TRBJ2-7,CASSPRGGASWEQYF,TGTGCCAGCAGCCCCCGGGGGGGGGCGTCTTGGGAGCAGTACTTC
TRBV7-2,.,.,TRBJ1-5,CASSLMAEPQHF,TGTGCCAGCAGCTTAATGGCAGAACCCCAGCATTTT
TRBV6-5,.,.,TRBJ2-1,CASSSNQGYEQFF,TGTGCCAGCAGTTCAAACCAGGGTTATGAGCAGTTCTTC
TRBV27,TRBD2,.,TRBJ2-1,CASSFSGSYNEQFF,TGTGCCAGCAGTTTCAGCGGGAGCTACAATGAGCAGTTCTTC
TRBV21-1,.,once,TRBJ1-5,CASIPRGLLQPQHF,TGTGCCAGCATCCCCCGTGGGCTCTTACAGCCCCAGCATTTT
TRBV6-5,TRBD2,few,TRBJ2-1,CASRGLDYWEQFF,TGTGCCAGCAGGGGACTAGATTATTGGGAGCAGTTCTTC
TRBV19,.,.,TRBJ1-1,CASSINRNTEAFF,TGTGCCAGTAGTATTAATAGGAACACTGAAGCTTTCTTT
TRBV18,.,.,TRBJ2-7,CASSPRQGGQYF,TGTGCCAGCTCACCACGGCAGGGCGGGCAGTACTTC
TRBV15,.,.,TRBJ2-7,CATSAQGLSYEQYF,TGTGCCACCAGCGCGCAGGGACTTTCCTACGAGCAGTACTTC
TRBV2,TRBD1,.,TRBJ2-3,CASVNEDRVSDTQYF,TGTGCCAGTGTGAACGAGGACAGGGTCTCGGATACGCAGTATTTT
TRBV6-5,TRBD2,.,TRBJ2-2,CASSTGGQDTGELFF,TGTGCCAGCAGTACGGGAGGCCAGGACACCGGGGAGCTGTTTTTT
TRBV29-1,.,.,TRBJ2-1,CSVVRSSYNEQFF,TGCAGCGTTGTGAGGAGCTCCTACAATGAGCAGTTCTTC
TRBV9,.,.,TRBJ2-7,CASSVDGIRGEQYF,TGTGCCAGCAGCGTAGACGGGATACGAGGCGAGCAGTACTTC
TRBV7-2,TRBD1,.,TRBJ1-3,CASSPDRIAISGNTIYF,TGTGCCAGCAGCCCGGACAGGATCGCAATCTCTGGAAACACCATATATTTT
TRBV6-5,.,.,TRBJ1-3,CASSYGDFASGNTIYF,TGTGCCAGCAGTTACGGGGACTTCGCCTCTGGAAACACCATATATTTT
TRBV27,TRBD1,.,TRBJ2-1,CASSFLGQGNEQFF,TGTGCCAGCAGTTTCCTGGGACAGGGCAATGAGCAGTTCTTC
TRBV5-1,.,.,TRBJ1-1,CASSLAPGQGGAFF,TGCGCCAGCAGCTTGGCCCCTGGTCAGGGTGGAGCTTTCTTT
TRBV29-1,.,.,TRBJ2-1,CSVEDLVGQFF,TGCAGCGTTGAAGATCTAGTGGGGCAGTTCTTC
TRBV7-2,TRBD1,.,TRBJ2-7,CASSLAGGTYEQYF,TGTGCCAGCAGCTTAGCAGGGGGCACCTACGAGCAGTACTTC
TRBV25-1,TRBD2,.,TRBJ2-3,CASSEGLAGFTDTQYF,TGTGCCAGCAGTGAGGGGCTAGCGGGCTTCACAGATACGCAGTATTTT
TRBV7-3,TRBD1,.,TRBJ1-1,CASSFGTGKLNTEAFF,TGTGCCAGCAGCTTCGGGACAGGGAAGTTGAACACTGAAGCTTTCTTT
TRBV6-2/TRBV6-3,.,.,TRBJ1-1,CASSYDGRTMNTEAFF,TGTGCCAGCAGTTACGATGGGAGGACCATGAACACTGAAGCTTTCTTT
TRBV6-2/TRBV6-3,.,.,TRBJ2-7,CASSYSRASYEQYF,TGTGCCAGCAGTTACTCGCGGGCCTCCTACGAGCAGTACTTC
TRBV27,TRBD1,.,TRBJ2-7,CASSTQGAEQYF,TGTGCCAGCAGTACACAGGGGGCCGAGCAGTACTTC
TRBV27,TRBD1,once,TRBJ2-7,CASRVDQDRANEQYF,TGTGCCAGCAGAGTAGACCAGGACAGGGCAAACGAGCAGTACTTC
TRBV12-5,.,once,TRBJ2-7,CASGLEAGKYEQYF,TGTGCTAGTGGTTTGGAGGCAGGGAAGTACGAGCAGTACTTC
TRBV6-1,.,.,TRBJ1-4,CASSEGFAGAAATNEKLFF,TGTGCCAGCAGTGAAGGTTTTGCAGGGGCAGCTGCAACTAATGAAAAACTGTTTTTT